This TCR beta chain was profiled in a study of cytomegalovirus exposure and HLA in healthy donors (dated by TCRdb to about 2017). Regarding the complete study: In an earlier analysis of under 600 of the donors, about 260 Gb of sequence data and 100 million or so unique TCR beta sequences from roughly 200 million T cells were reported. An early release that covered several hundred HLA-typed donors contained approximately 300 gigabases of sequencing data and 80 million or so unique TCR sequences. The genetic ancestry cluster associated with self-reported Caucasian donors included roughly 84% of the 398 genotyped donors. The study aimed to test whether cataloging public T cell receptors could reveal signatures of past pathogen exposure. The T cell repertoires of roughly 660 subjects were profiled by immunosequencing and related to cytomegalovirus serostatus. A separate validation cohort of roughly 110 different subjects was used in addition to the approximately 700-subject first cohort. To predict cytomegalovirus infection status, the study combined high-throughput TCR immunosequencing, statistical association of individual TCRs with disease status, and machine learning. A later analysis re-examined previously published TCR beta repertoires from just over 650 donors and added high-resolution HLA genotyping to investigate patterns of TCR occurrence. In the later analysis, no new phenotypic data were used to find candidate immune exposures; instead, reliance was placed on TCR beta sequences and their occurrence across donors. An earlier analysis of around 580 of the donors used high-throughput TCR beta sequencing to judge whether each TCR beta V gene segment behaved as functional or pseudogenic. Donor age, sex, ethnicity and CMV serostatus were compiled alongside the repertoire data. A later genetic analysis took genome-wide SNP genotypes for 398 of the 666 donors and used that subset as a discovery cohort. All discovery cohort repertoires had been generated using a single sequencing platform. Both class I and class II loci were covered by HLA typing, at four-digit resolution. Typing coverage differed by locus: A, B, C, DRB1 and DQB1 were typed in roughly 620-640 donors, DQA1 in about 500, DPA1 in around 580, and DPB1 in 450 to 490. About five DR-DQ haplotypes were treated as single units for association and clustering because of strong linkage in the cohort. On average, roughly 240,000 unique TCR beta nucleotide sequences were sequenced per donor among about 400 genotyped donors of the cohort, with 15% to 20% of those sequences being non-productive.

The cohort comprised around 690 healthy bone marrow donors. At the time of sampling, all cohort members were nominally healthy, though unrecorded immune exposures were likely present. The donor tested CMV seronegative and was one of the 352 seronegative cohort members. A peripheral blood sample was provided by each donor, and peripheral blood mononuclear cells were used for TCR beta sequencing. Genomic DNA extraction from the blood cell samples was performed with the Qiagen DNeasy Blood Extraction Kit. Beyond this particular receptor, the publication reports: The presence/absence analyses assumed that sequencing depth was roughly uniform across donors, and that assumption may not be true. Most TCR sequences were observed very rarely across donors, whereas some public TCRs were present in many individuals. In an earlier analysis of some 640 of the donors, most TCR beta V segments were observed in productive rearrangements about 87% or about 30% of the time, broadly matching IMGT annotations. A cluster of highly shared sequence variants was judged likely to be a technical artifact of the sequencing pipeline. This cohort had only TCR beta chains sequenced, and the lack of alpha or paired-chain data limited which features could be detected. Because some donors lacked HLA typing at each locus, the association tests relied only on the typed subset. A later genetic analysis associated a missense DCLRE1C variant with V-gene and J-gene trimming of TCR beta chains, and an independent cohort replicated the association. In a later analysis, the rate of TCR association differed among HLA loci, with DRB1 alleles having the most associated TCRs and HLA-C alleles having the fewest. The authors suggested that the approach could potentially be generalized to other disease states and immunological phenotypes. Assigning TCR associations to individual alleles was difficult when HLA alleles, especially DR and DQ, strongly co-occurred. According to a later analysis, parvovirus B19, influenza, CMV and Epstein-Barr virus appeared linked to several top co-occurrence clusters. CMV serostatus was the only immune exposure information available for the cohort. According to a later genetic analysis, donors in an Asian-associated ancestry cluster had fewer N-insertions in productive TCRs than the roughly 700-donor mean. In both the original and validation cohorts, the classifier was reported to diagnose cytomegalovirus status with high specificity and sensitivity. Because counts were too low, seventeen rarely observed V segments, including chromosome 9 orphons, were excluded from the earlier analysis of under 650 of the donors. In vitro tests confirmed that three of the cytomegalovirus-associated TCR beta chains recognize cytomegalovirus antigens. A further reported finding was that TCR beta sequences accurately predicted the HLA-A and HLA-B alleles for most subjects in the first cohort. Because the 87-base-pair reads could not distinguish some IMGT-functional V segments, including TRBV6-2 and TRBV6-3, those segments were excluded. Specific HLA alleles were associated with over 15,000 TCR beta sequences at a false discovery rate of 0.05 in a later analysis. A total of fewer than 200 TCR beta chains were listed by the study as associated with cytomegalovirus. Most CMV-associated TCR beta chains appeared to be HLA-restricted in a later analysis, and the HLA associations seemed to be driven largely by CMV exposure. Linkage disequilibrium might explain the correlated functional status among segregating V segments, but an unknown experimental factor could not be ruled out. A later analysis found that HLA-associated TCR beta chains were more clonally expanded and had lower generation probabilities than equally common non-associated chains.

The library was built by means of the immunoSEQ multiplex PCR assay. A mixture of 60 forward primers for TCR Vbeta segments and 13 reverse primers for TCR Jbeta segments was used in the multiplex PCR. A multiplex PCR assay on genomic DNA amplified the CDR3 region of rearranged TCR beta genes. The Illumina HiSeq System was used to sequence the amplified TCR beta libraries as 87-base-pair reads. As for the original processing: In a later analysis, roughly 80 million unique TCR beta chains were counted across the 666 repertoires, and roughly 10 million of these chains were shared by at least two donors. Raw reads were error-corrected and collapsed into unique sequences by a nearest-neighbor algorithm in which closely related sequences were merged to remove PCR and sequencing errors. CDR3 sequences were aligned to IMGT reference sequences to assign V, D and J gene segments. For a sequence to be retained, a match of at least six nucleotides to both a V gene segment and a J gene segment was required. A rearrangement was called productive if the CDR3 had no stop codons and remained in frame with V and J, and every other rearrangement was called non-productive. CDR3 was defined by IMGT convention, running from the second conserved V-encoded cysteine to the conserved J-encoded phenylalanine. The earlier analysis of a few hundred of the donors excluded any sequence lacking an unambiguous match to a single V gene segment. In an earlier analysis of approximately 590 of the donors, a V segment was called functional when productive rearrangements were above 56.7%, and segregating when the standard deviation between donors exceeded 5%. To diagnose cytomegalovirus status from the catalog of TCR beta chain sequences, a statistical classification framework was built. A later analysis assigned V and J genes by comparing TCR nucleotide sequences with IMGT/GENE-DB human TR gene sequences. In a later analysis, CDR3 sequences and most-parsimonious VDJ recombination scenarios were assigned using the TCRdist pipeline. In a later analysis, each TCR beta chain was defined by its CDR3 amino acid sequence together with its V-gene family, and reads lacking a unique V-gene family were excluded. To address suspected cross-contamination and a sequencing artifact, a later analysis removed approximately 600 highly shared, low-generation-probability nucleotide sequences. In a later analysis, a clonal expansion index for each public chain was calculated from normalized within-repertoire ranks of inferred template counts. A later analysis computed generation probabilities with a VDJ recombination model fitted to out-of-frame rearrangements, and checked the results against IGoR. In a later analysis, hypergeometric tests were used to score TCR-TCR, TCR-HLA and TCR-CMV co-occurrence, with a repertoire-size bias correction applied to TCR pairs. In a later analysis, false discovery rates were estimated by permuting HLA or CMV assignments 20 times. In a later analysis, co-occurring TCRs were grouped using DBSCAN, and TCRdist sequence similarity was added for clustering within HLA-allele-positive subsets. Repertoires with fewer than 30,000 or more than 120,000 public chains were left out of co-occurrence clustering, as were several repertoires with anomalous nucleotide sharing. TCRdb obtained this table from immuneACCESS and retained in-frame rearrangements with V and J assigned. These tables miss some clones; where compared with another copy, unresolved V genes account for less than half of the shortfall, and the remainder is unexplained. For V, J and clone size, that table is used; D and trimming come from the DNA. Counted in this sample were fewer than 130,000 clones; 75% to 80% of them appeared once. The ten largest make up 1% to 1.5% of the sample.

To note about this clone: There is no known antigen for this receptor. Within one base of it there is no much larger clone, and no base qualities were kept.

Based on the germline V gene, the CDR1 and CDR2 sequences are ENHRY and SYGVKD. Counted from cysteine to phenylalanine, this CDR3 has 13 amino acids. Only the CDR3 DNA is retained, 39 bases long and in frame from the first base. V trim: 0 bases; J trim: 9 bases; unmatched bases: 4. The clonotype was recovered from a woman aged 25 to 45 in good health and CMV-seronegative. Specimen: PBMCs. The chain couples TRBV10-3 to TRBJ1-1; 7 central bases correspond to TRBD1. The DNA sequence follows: TGTGCCATCAGTGAGTCCTCGACAGGGAAAGCTTTCTTT. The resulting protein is CAISESSTGKAFF.